This TCR beta chain was captured by sequencing in a study of radiotherapy plus CTLA-4 blockade in lung cancer. Assay: immunoSEQ multiplex PCR; the TCRdb copy retains only in-frame clones and omits some. This sample yields tens of thousands of clones, of which 70% to 80% are seen a single time; about 3% belongs to the top ten. Trimming removed 3 bases from V and 1 base from J; junction bases left unmatched: 7. CDR1 and CDR2 from the germline V gene are LGHNA and YSLEER. CDR3 length: 17 residues. V and J are TRBV4-3 and TRBJ2-2; 8 bases match TRBD1. The starting material was peripheral blood, obtained from a patient treated with radiotherapy plus ipilimumab. This receptor was taken from a human donor with non-small cell lung cancer who had a complete response to radiotherapy plus ipilimumab. CDR3 nucleotide sequence: TGCGCCAGCAGCCATATGACAGGGGACCTGAACACCGGGGAGCTGTTTTTT. Its translation: CASSHMTGDLNTGELFF.